This T cell receptor beta chain stems from a study of T cell responses to AZD1222 COVID-19 vaccine (dated by TCRdb to 2020 to 2023). General notes on the study: A total of around 240 trial participants underwent TCR sequencing, of whom some 210 received two doses of AZD1222 and about 26 received two doses of the MenACWY control vaccine. Enrollment into the trials was organized by age into subgroups of 18-55, 56-69 and 70-plus years, and those subgroups contained approximately 160, 26 and 62 TCR-sequenced participants, respectively. Study-wide findings and limitations: Epitopes outside the regions mutated in the B.1.351 and B.1.1.7 variants were reportedly recognized by nearly half of the unique spike-specific TCRs. Most participants were white British and females outnumbered males, and the authors suggested that clonal diversity may have been underestimated. A significant rise in spike-specific TCR breadth and depth was observed after two AZD1222 doses relative to day 0 and relative to MenACWY recipients. Because no day 14 peak-response samples were available, repertoires were characterized only after the peak T cell response. Conclusions about previously exposed vaccinees are limited, since just five to seven AZD1222 recipients were seropositive for SARS-CoV-2 at baseline. CD4 TCRs associated with the vaccine covered the entire spike protein, and the dominant responses were in regions 160-218 and 743-854. In the small 56-69-year group, the increase in depth fell short of significance, most likely because of low power.

The CDR3 regions of human TCRbeta chains were subjected to immunosequencing. Turning to the authors' computational methods: Repertoire TCRs were checked for matches against a reference library of SARS-CoV-2-specific TCRs that had been generated using the MIRA antigen-specificity platform. Breadth meant the fraction of unique TCRs that were SARS-CoV-2-associated, whereas depth meant the fraction of total T cells that were SARS-CoV-2-associated. Each spike-specific TCR was assigned to its reactive spike region and to a CD4 or CD8 class using the MIRA data. Log10-transformed breadth and depth values were compared by one-way ANOVA with Sidak's multiple comparisons tests. TCRdb stores this immuneACCESS table with in-frame sequences only. Part of the clones is absent; in the studies checked, under half of the shortfall reflects unresolved V genes, and no reason is known for the rest. The V and J calls and the clone size are those of that table, but D and trimming were determined from the DNA. The sample table records 150,000 to 200,000 clones; 80% to 95% of these occur just once. Jointly, the top ten make up less than 1.5% of the sample.

The CDR1 and CDR2 encoded by the germline V gene (reference sequence) are LGHDT and YNNKEL. V sheds 0 bases and J sheds 6 bases, leaving 9 bases between their ends. CDR3 length: 14 amino acids, cysteine to phenylalanine. Just the 42-base CDR3 DNA is kept, in frame starting at base 1. Per the publication, the time point label means: about 28 days (+/-7) after the second vaccine dose. AZD1222 recipients given second doses at about 4 weeks or at about 12 weeks were pooled, since spike-specific TCR depth and breadth were not found to differ between the two schedules. Vaccinee samples came from UK trials COV001 and COV002, including a single-blind randomized controlled phase 2/3 trial of AZD1222 (ChAdOx1 nCoV-19) in healthy adults. Trial participant PBMC samples were collected at day 0 and day 28 after the second dose for TCRbeta chain sequencing. This clone is a singleton in its sample. Which antigen it targets is not known. Base qualities are not provided; no much larger clone lies one nucleotide away.

The sample was peripheral blood, taken 28 days after the second AZD1222 dose. The rearranged chain carries TRBV3-1 (or the pseudogene TRBV3-2) and TRBJ1-5; the D segment could be TRBD1, given 5 matching bases. The TCR originated in an adult who received the AZD1222 COVID-19 vaccine. The nucleotides read TGTGCCAGCAGCCAAGATTGGGGGGGTCAGCCCCAGCATTTT. It encodes CASSQDWGGQPQHF.